One sample yielded the 16 T cell receptor beta chains listed below, sequenced in a study of blood T cell repertoires in COVID-19. Method: immunoSEQ multiplex PCR; TCRdb's copy keeps in-frame clones and lacks some. The sample consists of around 35,000 clones, roughly 84% of them appearing once. Sequenced sample: peripheral blood. The receptors here all came from a man in his sixties with active COVID-19.

The rearrangement uses TRBV10-1 and TRBJ2-5; D is perhaps TRBD2 (6 bases). V lost 0 bases and J lost 5, with 19 bases in between. Germline V gives CDR1 WNHNN, CDR2 SYGVQD (reference sequence). The CDR3 covers 17 residues. The CDR3 DNA is TGCGCCAGCAGTGAGTCGTGTCGGGGGTGGGCGGGTGAGACCCAGTACTTC. Translated: CASSESCRGWAGETQYF.

This clone was seen only a few times. Here the CDR3 reads CSVYLAGGNYGYTF. The CDR3 nucleotides are TGCAGCGTTTATCTGGCAGGGGGCAACTATGGCTACACCTTC. The V and J genes are TRBV29-1 and TRBJ1-2, with 8 bases lining up with TRBD1. Germline lookup yields CDR1 SQVTM and CDR2 ANQGSEA. The CDR3 is made up of 14 amino acids. Trimming took 5 bases from V and 2 from J; bases not matched to a gene: 7.

The rearrangement joins TRBV7-3 to TRBJ2-3; 10 bases fit TRBD2. CDR3 size: 14 residues. Germline loops: CDR1 SGHTA, CDR2 FQGTGA. V was clipped by 8 bases and J by 4 bases; unmatched bases: 6. This CDR3 is CASGLAGVSDTQYF. The DNA of the CDR3 is TGTGCCAGCGGCCTAGCGGGAGTGTCAGATACGCAGTATTTT.

This chain uses TRBV4-1 with TRBJ2-7; 12 bases line up with TRBD2. The CDR3 extends over 16 amino acids. Germline lookup yields CDR1 MGHRA and CDR2 YSYEKL. The junction had 5 bases not matched to a gene; V was cut back by 4 bases and J by 1 base. CDR3 region: CASSPRGTSGSYEQYF. CDR3 nucleotides: TGCGCCAGCAGCCCTCGGGGGACTAGCGGGTCCTACGAGCAGTACTTC.

Regarding this clone: A junction boundary mismatches the germline segment, possibly from a read error. The genes are TRBV9 and TRBJ1-4; 8 bases are shared with TRBD1. The germline V gene encodes CDR1 SGDLS and CDR2 YYNGEE. The CDR3 length is 15 residues. The CDR3 DNA follows: TGTGCCAGCAGCGTAGATCAGGGGGCTAACGAAAAACTGTTTTTT. This sequence encodes CASSVDQGANEKLFF.

This clone occurred a few times. This chain links TRBV14 with TRBJ1-5; 7 bases are a match to TRBD1. Per germline, CDR1 SGHDN and CDR2 FVKESK. The CDR3 is made up of 16 amino acids. The ends lost 4 bases at V and 7 bases at J; junction bases unmatched: 13. DNA of the CDR3: TGTGCCAGCAGCCCTAGTTTGACAGGGAGAGGCCAGCCCCAGCATTTT. The encoded protein is CASSPSLTGRGQPQHF. The full variable domain, its missing parts supplied by reference TRBV14 and TRBJ1-5, is EAGVTQFPSHSVIEKGQTVTLRCDPISGHDNLYWYRRVMGKEIKFLLHFVKESKQDESGMPNNRFLAERTGGTYSTLKVQPAELEDSGVYFCASSPSLTGRGQPQHFGDGTRLSIL.

Only one count was recorded for this clone. This chain links TRBV6-5 with TRBJ2-7; TRBD2 matches at 7 bases. Germline CDR1 reads MNHEY; CDR2 reads SVGAGI. The CDR3 contains 12 residues. The V segment lost 6 bases and the J segment 6 bases; nucleotides outside the gene matches: 5. The CDR3 is CASRREVSEQYF. CDR3 nucleotide sequence: TGTGCCAGCAGACGGGAGGTGAGCGAGCAGTACTTC.

This rearrangement joins TRBV6-2 or TRBV6-3 to TRBJ2-3; no definite D call. CDR1 MNHEY and CDR2 SVGEGT come from the germline V gene. V lost 0 bases to trimming and J lost 4 bases, with 8 bases between them. The CDR3 is 14 amino acids. The CDR3 sequence is CASSYSPDSDTQYF. The CDR3 DNA sequence: TGTGCCAGCAGTTACTCTCCAGATTCAGATACGCAGTATTTT.

In this sample, this clone turned up a few times. The chain carries TRBV5-1 and TRBJ2-7; 9 bases fit TRBD1. The length of the CDR3 is 15 residues. Trimming at V came to 5 bases and at J to 3 bases, leaving 9 bases not matched to a gene. Germline V gene sequence: CDR1 SGHRS, CDR2 YFSETQ. This chain's CDR3 is CASRAQDRGDYEQYF. CDR3 nucleotide sequence: TGCGCCAGCAGAGCCCAGGACAGGGGCGACTACGAGCAGTACTTC.

This chain uses TRBV19 with TRBJ2-7, with 11 bases lining up with TRBD1. The CDR3 runs 14 residues. J was trimmed by 5 bases and V by 4 bases; bases with no gene match: 4. The germline V gene encodes CDR1 LNHDA and CDR2 SQIVND (reference sequence). The CDR3 region is CASSRTGGNDEQYF. DNA of the CDR3: TGTGCCAGTAGTAGGACAGGGGGCAACGACGAGCAGTACTTC.

The chain links TRBV6-1 to TRBJ2-7, with TRBD1 identical over 8 bases. This CDR3 comprises 15 residues. Looked up from germline, CDR1 is MNHNS and CDR2 is SASEGT. V dropped 2 bases and J dropped 6; count of bases not matched to a gene: 9. Here the CDR3 DNA reads TGTGCCAGCAGTGAAACAGGGGGATCCGTGAGCGAGCAGTACTTC. This translates into CASSETGGSVSEQYF.

The chain is built from TRBV11-2 and TRBJ1-4; a possible D gene is TRBD1 (5 bases). CDR3 length equals 13 residues. V dropped 4 bases and J dropped 13 bases, with 16 bases sitting between them. In germline, CDR1 is SGHAT, CDR2 FQNNGV. Here the CDR3 reads CASSSYPLTGLFF. The CDR3, as DNA: TGTGCCAGCAGCTCCTATCCCCTTACAGGACTGTTTTTT.

V is TRBV12-5 and J is TRBJ2-1; D is perhaps TRBD1 (5 bases). The germline V gene has CDR1 LGHNT and CDR2 FRNRAP. The ends were cut back, 1 base at V and 8 bases at J, with 12 bases in the middle. The CDR3 has 14 residues. The CDR3, as DNA: TGTGCTAGTGGTTTGGCGCGCAGGGATGATGAGCAGTTCTTC. Translation gives CASGLARRDDEQFF.

The chain is built from TRBV5-6 and TRBJ2-5; D is unresolved. Trimming shortened V by 4 bases and J by 7 bases, and 17 bases separated the two germline ends. The CDR3 loop spans 14 amino acids. Germline CDR1 is SGHDT and CDR2 is YYEEEE. CDR3 region: CASSLEQQIRTQYF. As DNA, the CDR3 is TGTGCCAGCAGCCTGGAACAACAGATTCGGACCCAGTACTTC. Full variable domain (outside the CDR3, taken from reference TRBV5-6 and TRBJ2-5): DAGVTQSPTHLIKTRGQQVTLRCSPKSGHDTVSWYQQALGQGPQFIFQYYEEEERQRGNFPDRFSGHQFPNYSSELNVNALLLGDSALYLCASSLEQQIRTQYFGPGTRLLVL.

The chain is built from TRBV27 and TRBJ2-5; 10 bases agree with TRBD2. The CDR3 is 15 amino acids. V lost 4 bases to trimming and J lost 4 bases; unmatched junction nucleotides: 6. Germline V gene data show CDR1 as MNHEY and CDR2 as SMNVEV (reference sequence). CDR3: CASSSGLAVLETQYF. The CDR3 nucleotides are TGTGCCAGCAGTTCCGGACTAGCGGTTCTAGAGACCCAGTACTTC.

The CDR3 DNA reads TGCGCCAGCAGTCAATCAGAGTGGGGGGAAGAGACCCAGTACTTC. Its translation: CASSQSEWGEETQYF. The V call is TRBV23-1, the J call TRBJ2-5; possible D gene TRBD2, 6 bases. TRBV23-1 is identified as an open reading frame with a role that is uncertain. The ends were cut back, 0 bases at V and 3 bases at J, with 11 bases in the middle. This CDR3 spans 15 amino acids.